The rows below give T cell receptor beta chains drawn from one sample of a study of shared clonotypes between healthy human individuals. Data came from immunoSEQ multiplex PCR; TCRdb stores just in-frame clones and leaves some out. Here the sample spans millions of clones, about 94% being singletons. Sequencing was done on a sample of naive CD8+ T cells sorted from blood. The receptors were sampled from a man aged 18-30 years in good health. The CDR3 runs from the conserved cysteine through the conserved F or W. The D gene is left open where the match is weak. The listing skips clone size in some rows; elsewhere it reads once, few, many or a size class.

V: TRBV27; D: NA; J: TRBJ2-3; size: NA; length: 13; DNA: TGTGCCAGCAGTTTACGGGGGCCAGATACGCAGTATTTT; CDR3: CASSLRGPDTQYF
V: TRBV5-1; D: NA; J: TRBJ2-1; size: NA; length: 13; DNA: TGCGCCAGCAGTTTCCAGGGTTTCGATGAGCAGTTCTTC; CDR3: CASSFQGFDEQFF
V: TRBV5-1; D: NA; J: TRBJ2-5; size: NA; length: 17; DNA: TGCGCCAGCAGCTCCTTTGGACGGGACACCCAACAAGAGACCCAGTACTTC; CDR3: CASSSFGRDTQQETQYF
V: TRBV4-1; D: NA; J: TRBJ1-2; size: NA; length: 14; DNA: TGCGCCAGCAGCCAAGATAGAGGGGGCTATGGCTACACCTTC; CDR3: CASSQDRGGYGYTF
V: TRBV27; D: NA; J: TRBJ2-3; size: NA; length: 14; DNA: TGTGCCACCGCGGACCCTATAGGGTCAGATACGCAGTATTTT; CDR3: CATADPIGSDTQYF
V: TRBV9; D: NA; J: TRBJ2-1; size: NA; length: 14; DNA: TGTGCCAGCAGCGTAGGAGGAGAACACAATGAGCAGTTCTTC; CDR3: CASSVGGEHNEQFF
V: TRBV9; D: NA; J: TRBJ2-3; size: NA; length: 13; DNA: TGTGCCAGCAGCGCCCTCACCACAGATACGCAGTATTTT; CDR3: CASSALTTDTQYF
V: TRBV6-1; D: NA; J: TRBJ2-7; size: NA; length: 14; DNA: TGTGCCAGCAGCCACGAAGCGGGTTCCTACGAGCAGTACTTC; CDR3: CASSHEAGSYEQYF
V: TRBV7-8; D: TRBD1; J: TRBJ2-6; size: NA; length: 18; DNA: TGTGCCAGCAGCAACCTACAGGGGGATCGCTCTGGGGCCAACGTCCTGACTTTC; CDR3: CASSNLQGDRSGANVLTF
V: TRBV4-3; D: TRBD2; J: TRBJ2-3; size: NA; length: 15; DNA: TGCGCCAGCAGCCAAGTAATAGCGGGAACAGATACGCAGTATTTT; CDR3: CASSQVIAGTDTQYF
V: TRBV6-5; D: NA; J: TRBJ1-1; size: NA; length: 16; DNA: TGTGCCAGCAGTTACTCGACGGGGGAGTGGAACACTGAAGCTTTCTTT; CDR3: CASSYSTGEWNTEAFF
V: TRBV6-5; D: NA; J: TRBJ1-2; size: once; length: 15; DNA: TGTGCCAGCAGTTACTCGAGTTCCCAGAACTATGGCTACACCTTC; CDR3: CASSYSSSQNYGYTF
V: TRBV4-3; D: TRBD2; J: TRBJ2-5; size: NA; length: 16; DNA: TGCGCCAGCAGCCCGGGACTAGCGGGAATCGAGAGGTCCCAGTACTTC; CDR3: CASSPGLAGIERSQYF
V: TRBV6-5; D: NA; J: TRBJ1-1; size: NA; length: 15; DNA: TGTGCCAGCAACTATGTCGGGACGGGGAACACTGAAGCTTTCTTT; CDR3: CASNYVGTGNTEAFF
V: TRBV5-4; D: NA; J: TRBJ2-7; size: NA; length: 15; DNA: TGTGCCAGCAGCTTGGTCGCGGGGGCCTCCTACGAGCAGTACTTC; CDR3: CASSLVAGASYEQYF
V: TRBV7-2; D: NA; J: TRBJ2-7; size: NA; length: 13; DNA: TGTGCCAGCAGCTTCCGGGACTTCTACGAGCAGTACTTC; CDR3: CASSFRDFYEQYF
V: TRBV7-6; D: TRBD2; J: TRBJ2-7; size: NA; length: 16; DNA: TGTGCCAGCAGCTCCAATTCCGGGGGGAGCTCCTACGAGCAGTACTTC; CDR3: CASSSNSGGSSYEQYF
V: TRBV7-9; D: TRBD1; J: TRBJ1-1; size: NA; length: 16; DNA: TGTGCCAGCAGCTCGATGGACAGGGGAAGAGACGCTGAAGCTTTCTTT; CDR3: CASSSMDRGRDAEAFF
V: TRBV10-3; D: NA; J: TRBJ2-7; size: once; length: 16; DNA: TGTGCCATCAGTCTCTCACCGGGCGAGGGTTTAGGGGAGCAGTACTTC; CDR3: CAISLSPGEGLGEQYF
V: TRBV21-1; D: NA; J: TRBJ2-7; size: NA; length: 12; DNA: TGTGCCAGCCAAGACAGGGAGGACGAGCAGTACTTC; CDR3: CASQDREDEQYF
V: TRBV6-1; D: TRBD1; J: TRBJ2-7; size: NA; length: 15; DNA: TGTGCCAGCAGTCCCGGGACAGGGTCCTCCTACGAGCAGTACTTC; CDR3: CASSPGTGSSYEQYF
V: TRBV2; D: NA; J: TRBJ2-3; size: NA; length: 14; DNA: TGTGCCAGCAGTGAAGTCAGGAACACAGATACGCAGTATTTT; CDR3: CASSEVRNTDTQYF
V: TRBV7-7; D: TRBD1; J: TRBJ1-5; size: few; length: 18; DNA: TGTGCTAGCAGCCCTACCTTAAAAGACAGGGCTGACAATCAGCCCCAGCATTTT; CDR3: CASSPTLKDRADNQPQHF